These 5 T cell receptor beta chains came from one sample sequenced in a study of tumor-infiltrating lymphocytes in oesophageal squamous cell carcinoma. TCRdb itself ran the PCR reads through MiXCR, one entry per CDR3 protein. The sample gives approximately 9,700 distinct CDR3 sequences, approximately 59% of which show up once; around 35% is in the top ten. The material sequenced was esophageal tumor tissue. The receptors come from a male donor with esophageal squamous cell carcinoma.

This sequence joins TRBV7-3 and TRBJ2-1, with D possibly being TRBD2 (6 bases). Germline loops: CDR1 SGHTA, CDR2 FQGTGA. The V and J ends lost 0 bases and 6 bases respectively, with 12 bases between them. CDR3 length: 15 residues. CDR3 loop: CASSLTREHINEQFF. CDR3 nucleotide sequence: TGTGCCAGCAGCTTAACGCGGGAACACATCAATGAGCAGTTCTTC.

Worth noting for this clonotype: Here the CDR3 omits its conserved ending phenylalanine or tryptophan, so a read error is the likely source. No DNA is shown, since the ends of the CDR3 on it are uncertain; the CDR3 is the one TCRdb lists. J is TRBJ2-5 and V is TRBV12-3 or TRBV12-4; TRBD1 is the table's D call, not checked against the DNA. The CDR3 length is 16 residues, termini included. This CDR3 reads CASSLGQLNYGYTFGS.

The chain joins TRBV7-8 to TRBJ2-1, with TRBD1 as a possible D gene (7 bases). The last part of the DNA fits TRBJ2-5 better; the J call may be wrong. The CDR3 is 17 amino acids. Germline V gives CDR1 SGHVS, CDR2 FQNEAQ. The CDR3 DNA is TGTGCCAGCAGCATAATCCAATACAGGGGCGGGGAAGAGACCCAGTACTTC. It specifies CASSIIQYRGGEETQYF.

CDR3 sequence: CASSLDRGSGANVLTF. CDR3 DNA sequence: TGTGCCAGCAGCTTGGACAGGGGTTCTGGGGCCAACGTCCTGACTTTC. The chain joins TRBV7-3 to TRBJ2-6; 9 bases are shared with TRBD1. J gave up 1 base and V 3 bases, and 1 base lay outside the gene matches. Germline CDR1 is SGHTA and CDR2 is FQGTGA. This CDR3 comprises 16 residues. Full variable domain (missing parts from reference TRBV7-3 and TRBJ2-6): GAGVSQTPSNKVTEKGKYVELRCDPISGHTALYWYRQSLGQGPEFLIYFQGTGAADDSGLPNDRFFAVRPEGSVSTLKIQRTERGDSAVYLCASSLDRGSGANVLTFGAGSRLTVL.

By sample share, this clonotype is medium-sized. With a much larger clone just one base away, this may be a read error. This chain joins TRBV28 and TRBJ2-7, with 8 bases lining up with TRBD2. Germline V gene lookup returns CDR1 MDHEN and CDR2 SYDVKM. The CDR3 is made up of 19 amino acids. The V segment lost 3 bases and the J segment 7 bases; nucleotides outside the gene matches: 23. The CDR3 coding sequence is TGTGCCAGCAGTTTCCCCCGGGCTCTTTCAAGCGGGGGCTACAATGAGCAGTACTTC. Translated: CASSFPRALSSGGYNEQYF.